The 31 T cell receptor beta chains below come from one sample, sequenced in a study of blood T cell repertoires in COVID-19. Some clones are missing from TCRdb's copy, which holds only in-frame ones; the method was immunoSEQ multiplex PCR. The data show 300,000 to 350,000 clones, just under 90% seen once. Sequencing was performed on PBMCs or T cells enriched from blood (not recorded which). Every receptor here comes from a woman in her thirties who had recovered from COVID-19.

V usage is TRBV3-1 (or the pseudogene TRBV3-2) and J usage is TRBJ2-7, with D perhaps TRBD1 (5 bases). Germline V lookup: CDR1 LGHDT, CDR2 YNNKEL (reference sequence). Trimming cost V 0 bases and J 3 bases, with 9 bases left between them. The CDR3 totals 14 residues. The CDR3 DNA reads TGTGCCAGCAGCCAAGATTGGCAGGGCTACGAGCAGTACTTC. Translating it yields CASSQDWQGYEQYF.

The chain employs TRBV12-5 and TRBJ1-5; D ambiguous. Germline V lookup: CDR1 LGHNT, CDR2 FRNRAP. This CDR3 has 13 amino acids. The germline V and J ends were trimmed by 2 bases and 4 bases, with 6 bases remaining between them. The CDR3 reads CASGLTLNQPQHF. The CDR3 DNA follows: TGTGCTAGTGGTTTGACTTTGAATCAGCCCCAGCATTTT.

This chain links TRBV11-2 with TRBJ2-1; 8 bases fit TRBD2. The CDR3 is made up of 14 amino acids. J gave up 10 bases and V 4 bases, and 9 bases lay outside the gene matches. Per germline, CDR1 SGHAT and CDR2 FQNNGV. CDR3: CASSWASGYREQFF. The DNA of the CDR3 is TGTGCCAGCAGCTGGGCTAGCGGGTACAGGGAGCAGTTCTTC. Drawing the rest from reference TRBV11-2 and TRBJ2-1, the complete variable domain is EAGVAQSPRYKIIEKRQSVAFWCNPISGHATLYWYQQILGQGPKLLIQFQNNGVVDDSQLPKDRFSAERLKGVDSTLKIQPAKLEDSAVYLCASSWASGYREQFFGPGTRLTVL.

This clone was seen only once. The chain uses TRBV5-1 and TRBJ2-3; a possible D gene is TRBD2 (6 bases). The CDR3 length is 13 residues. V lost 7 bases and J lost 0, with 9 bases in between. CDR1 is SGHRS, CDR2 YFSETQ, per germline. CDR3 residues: CASARGSTDTQYF. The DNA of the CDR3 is TGCGCCAGCGCTCGGGGGAGCACAGATACGCAGTATTTT. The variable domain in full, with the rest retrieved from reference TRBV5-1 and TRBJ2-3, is KAGVTQTPRYLIKTRGQQVTLSCSPISGHRSVSWYQQTPGQGLQFLFEYFSETQRNKGNFPGRFSGRQFSNSRSEMNVSTLELGDSALYLCASARGSTDTQYFGPGTRLTVL.

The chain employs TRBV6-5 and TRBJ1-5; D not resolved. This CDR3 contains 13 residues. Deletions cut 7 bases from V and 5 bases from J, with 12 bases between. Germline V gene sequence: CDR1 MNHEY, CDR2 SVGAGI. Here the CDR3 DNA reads TGTGCCAGCAAATACCGATCGGATCAGCCCCAGCATTTT. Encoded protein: CASKYRSDQPQHF.

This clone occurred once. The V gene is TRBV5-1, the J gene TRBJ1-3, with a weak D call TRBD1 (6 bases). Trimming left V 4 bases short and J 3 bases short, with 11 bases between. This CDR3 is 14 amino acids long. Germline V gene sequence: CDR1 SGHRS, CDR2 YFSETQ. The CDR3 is CASSEDSFGNTIYF. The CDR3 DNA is TGCGCCAGCAGCGAGGACAGTTTTGGAAACACCATATATTTT.

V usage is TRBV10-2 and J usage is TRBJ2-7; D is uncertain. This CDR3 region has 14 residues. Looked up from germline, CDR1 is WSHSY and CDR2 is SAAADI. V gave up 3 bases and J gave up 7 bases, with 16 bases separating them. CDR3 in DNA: TGCGCCAGCAGTGACTCCGTATCTCCTAGGGAGCAGTACTTC. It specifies CASSDSVSPREQYF.

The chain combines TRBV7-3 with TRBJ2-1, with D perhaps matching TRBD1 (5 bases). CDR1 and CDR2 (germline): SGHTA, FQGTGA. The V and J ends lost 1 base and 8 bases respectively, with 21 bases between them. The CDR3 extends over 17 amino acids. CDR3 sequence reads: CASSLSPRGAGVDEQFF. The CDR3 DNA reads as TGTGCCAGCAGCTTAAGTCCGCGTGGGGCTGGTGTGGATGAGCAGTTCTTC.

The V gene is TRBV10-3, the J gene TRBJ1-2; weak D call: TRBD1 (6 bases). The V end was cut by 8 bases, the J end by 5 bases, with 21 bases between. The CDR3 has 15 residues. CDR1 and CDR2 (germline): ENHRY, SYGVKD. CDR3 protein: CAISGGVPGAYGYTF. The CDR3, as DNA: TGTGCCATCTCCGGGGGGGTCCCGGGGGCGTATGGCTACACCTTC.

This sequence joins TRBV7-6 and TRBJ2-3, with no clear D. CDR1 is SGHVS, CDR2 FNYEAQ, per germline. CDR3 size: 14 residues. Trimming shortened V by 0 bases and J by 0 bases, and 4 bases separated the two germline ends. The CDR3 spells CASSLALSTDTQYF. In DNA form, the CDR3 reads TGTGCCAGCAGCTTAGCTCTTAGCACAGATACGCAGTATTTT.

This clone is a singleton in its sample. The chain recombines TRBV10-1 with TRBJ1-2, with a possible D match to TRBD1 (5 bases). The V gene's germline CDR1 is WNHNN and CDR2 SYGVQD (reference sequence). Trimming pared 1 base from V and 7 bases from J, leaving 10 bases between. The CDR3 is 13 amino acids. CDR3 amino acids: CASSEWSGSGYTF. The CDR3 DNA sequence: TGCGCCAGCAGTGAGTGGTCAGGGTCTGGCTACACCTTC.

CDR3 DNA: TGTGCCAGCTCACCACCCCGACTAGCGGGAGCGCTTACCTACGAGCAGTACTTC. This sequence encodes CASSPPRLAGALTYEQYF. This rearrangement joins TRBV18 to TRBJ2-7; TRBD2 matches 12 bases. CDR1 is KGHSH and CDR2 is LQKENI in the germline V gene. The CDR3 contains 18 residues. V dropped 0 bases and J dropped 2; count of bases not matched to a gene: 8.

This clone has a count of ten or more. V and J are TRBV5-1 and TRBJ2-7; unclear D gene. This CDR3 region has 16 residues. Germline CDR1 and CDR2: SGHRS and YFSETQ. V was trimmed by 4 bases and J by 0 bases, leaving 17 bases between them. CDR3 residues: CASSRSRHYISYEQYF. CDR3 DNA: TGCGCCAGCAGCAGAAGCCGCCATTATATCTCCTACGAGCAGTACTTC.

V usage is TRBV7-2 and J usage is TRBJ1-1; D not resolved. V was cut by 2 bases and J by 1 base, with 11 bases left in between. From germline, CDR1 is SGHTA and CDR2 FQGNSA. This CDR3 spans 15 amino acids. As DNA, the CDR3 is TGTGCCAGCAGCTTACGCTGGCAGGCGAACACTGAAGCTTTCTTT. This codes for CASSLRWQANTEAFF.

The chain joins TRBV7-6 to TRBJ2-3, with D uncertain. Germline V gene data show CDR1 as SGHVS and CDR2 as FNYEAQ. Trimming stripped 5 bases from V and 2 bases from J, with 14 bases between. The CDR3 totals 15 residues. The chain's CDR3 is CASSQRLPLTDTQYF. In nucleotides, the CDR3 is TGTGCCAGCAGCCAAAGACTCCCCCTCACAGATACGCAGTATTTT.

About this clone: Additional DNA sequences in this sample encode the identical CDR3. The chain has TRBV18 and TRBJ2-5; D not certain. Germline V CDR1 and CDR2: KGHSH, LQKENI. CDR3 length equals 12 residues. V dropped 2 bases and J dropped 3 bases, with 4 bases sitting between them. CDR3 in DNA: TGTGCCAGCTCACCAGGAGAAGAGACCCAGTACTTC. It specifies CASSPGEETQYF.

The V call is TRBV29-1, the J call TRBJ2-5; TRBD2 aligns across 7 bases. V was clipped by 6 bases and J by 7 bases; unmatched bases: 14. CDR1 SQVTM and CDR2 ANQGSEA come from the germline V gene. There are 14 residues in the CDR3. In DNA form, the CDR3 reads TGCAGCGTCGGCCGGGACCACCCGGGGGGGACCCAGTACTTC. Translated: CSVGRDHPGGTQYF.

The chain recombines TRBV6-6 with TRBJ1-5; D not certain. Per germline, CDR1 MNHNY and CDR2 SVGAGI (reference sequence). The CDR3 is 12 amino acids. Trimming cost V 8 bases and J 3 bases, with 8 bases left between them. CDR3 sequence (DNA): TGTGCCAGCGGAGTCAACAATCAGCCCCAGCATTTT. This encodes CASGVNNQPQHF.

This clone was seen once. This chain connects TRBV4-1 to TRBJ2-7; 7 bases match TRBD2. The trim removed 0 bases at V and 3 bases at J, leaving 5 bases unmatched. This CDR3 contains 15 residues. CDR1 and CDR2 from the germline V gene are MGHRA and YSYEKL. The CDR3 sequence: CASSQEWRENYEQYF. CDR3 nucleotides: TGCGCCAGCAGCCAAGAATGGCGGGAGAACTACGAGCAGTACTTC.

CDR3 residues: CASSQDRVLSGYTF. The CDR3 DNA is TGTGCCAGCAGCCAAGACAGGGTTTTATCTGGCTACACCTTC. The rearrangement links TRBV3-1 (or the pseudogene TRBV3-2) to TRBJ1-2; TRBD1 is a possible D gene (5 bases). In germline, CDR1 is LGHDT, CDR2 YNNKEL (reference sequence). Trimming shortened V by 0 bases and J by 7 bases, and 12 bases separated the two germline ends. The CDR3 covers 14 residues.

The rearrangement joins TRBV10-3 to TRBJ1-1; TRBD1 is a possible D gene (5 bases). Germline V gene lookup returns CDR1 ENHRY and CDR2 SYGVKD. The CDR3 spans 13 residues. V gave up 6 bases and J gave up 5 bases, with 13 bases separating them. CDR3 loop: CAIRFGGGTEAFF. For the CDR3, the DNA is TGTGCCATCAGGTTCGGGGGTGGGACTGAAGCTTTCTTT.

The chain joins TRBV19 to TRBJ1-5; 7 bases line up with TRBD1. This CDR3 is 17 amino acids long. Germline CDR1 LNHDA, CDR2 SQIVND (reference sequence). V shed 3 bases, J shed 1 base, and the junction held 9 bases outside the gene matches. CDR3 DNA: TGTGCCAGTAGTATCTTTCGGGACAGTTTGAGCAATCAGCCCCAGCATTTT. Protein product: CASSIFRDSLSNQPQHF. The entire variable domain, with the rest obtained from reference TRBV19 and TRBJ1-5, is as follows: DGGITQSPKYLFRKEGQNVTLSCEQNLNHDAMYWYRQDPGQGLRLIYYSQIVNDFQKGDIAEGYSVSREKKESFPLTVTSAQKNPTAFYLCASSIFRDSLSNQPQHFGDGTRLSIL.

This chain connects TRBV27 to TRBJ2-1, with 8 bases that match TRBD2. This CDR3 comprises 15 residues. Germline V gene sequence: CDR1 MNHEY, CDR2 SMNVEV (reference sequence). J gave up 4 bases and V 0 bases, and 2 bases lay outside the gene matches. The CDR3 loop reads CASSLSSGSYNEQFF. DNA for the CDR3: TGTGCCAGCAGTTTATCCAGCGGGAGTTACAATGAGCAGTTCTTC.

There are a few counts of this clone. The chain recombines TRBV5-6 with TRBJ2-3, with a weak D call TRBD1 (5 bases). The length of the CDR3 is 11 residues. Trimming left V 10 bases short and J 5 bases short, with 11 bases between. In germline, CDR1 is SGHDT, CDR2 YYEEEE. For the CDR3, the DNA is TGTGCCTCCTCAAGGGGAGATACGCAGTATTTT. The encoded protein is CASSRGDTQYF.

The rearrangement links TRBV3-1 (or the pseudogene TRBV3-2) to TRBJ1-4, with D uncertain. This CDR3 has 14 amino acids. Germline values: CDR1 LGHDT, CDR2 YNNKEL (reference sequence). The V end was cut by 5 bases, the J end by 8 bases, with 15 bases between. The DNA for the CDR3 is TGTGCCAGCAGCTCCCCTCGTCTACGGGAAAAACTGTTTTTT. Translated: CASSSPRLREKLFF.

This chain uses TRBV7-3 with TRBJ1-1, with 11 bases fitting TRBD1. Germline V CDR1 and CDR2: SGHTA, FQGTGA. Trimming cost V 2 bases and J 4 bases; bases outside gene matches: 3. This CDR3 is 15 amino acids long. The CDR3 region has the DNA TGTGCCAGCAGCTTAGGGACAGGGGGTATCACTGAAGCTTTCTTT. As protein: CASSLGTGGITEAFF.

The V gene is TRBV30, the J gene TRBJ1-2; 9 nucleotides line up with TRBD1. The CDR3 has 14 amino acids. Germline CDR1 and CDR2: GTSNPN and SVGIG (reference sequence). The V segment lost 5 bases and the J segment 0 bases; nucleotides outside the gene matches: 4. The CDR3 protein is CAWVRTGANYGYTF. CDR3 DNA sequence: TGTGCCTGGGTCAGGACAGGGGCTAACTATGGCTACACCTTC.

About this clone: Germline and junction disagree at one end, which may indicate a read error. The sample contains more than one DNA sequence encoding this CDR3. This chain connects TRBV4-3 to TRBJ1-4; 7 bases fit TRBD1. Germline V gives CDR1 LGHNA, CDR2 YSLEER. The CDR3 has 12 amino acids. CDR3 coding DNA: TGCGCCAGCAGCCATCAGGGGGAAAAATTGTTTTTT. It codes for CASSHQGEKLFF.

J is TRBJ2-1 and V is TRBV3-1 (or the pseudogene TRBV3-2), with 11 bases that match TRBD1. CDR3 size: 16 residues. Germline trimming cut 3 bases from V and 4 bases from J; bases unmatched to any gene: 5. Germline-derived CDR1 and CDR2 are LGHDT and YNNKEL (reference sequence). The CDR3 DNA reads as TGTGCCAGCAGCCAGGAAAGGGACAGGGGGTACAATGAGCAGTTCTTC. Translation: CASSQERDRGYNEQFF.

The DNA for the CDR3 is TGCGCCAGCAGTACGACAGGGTCGGGTGGCTACACCTTC. This codes for CASSTTGSGGYTF. The chain links TRBV5-1 to TRBJ1-2; 7 nucleotides line up with TRBD1. CDR3 length: 13 residues. J lost 7 bases, V lost 5 bases, and 8 bases had no gene match. CDR1 SGHRS and CDR2 YFSETQ come from the germline V gene.

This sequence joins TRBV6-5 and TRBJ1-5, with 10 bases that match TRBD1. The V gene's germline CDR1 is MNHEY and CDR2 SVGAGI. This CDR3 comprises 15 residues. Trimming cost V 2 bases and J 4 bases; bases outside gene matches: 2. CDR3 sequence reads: CASSYKDRGNQPQHF. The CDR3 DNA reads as TGTGCCAGCAGTTACAAGGACAGGGGGAATCAGCCCCAGCATTTT.